This TCR beta chain originates from a study of PD-1 blockade in classical Hodgkin lymphoma. Whole-study results and caveats: Before treatment, TCR diversity in newly diagnosed patients was reportedly lower than in healthy donors. It was CD4+ TCR diversity, not CD8+, that rose significantly by C4D1. Patients starting nivolumab less than 1 year after ASCT had lower diversity and were excluded from later analyses.

Data came from immunoSEQ multiplex PCR; TCRdb stores just in-frame clones and leaves some out. This sample has around 28,000 clones, with roughly four fifths found just once. This clone turned up a few times. Its antigen remains unknown. Specified time point: cycle 4 day 1 (C4D1), after less than 7 weeks of nivolumab. Following autologous stem cell transplantation, relapse occurred in every patient, and exposure to brentuximab vedotin varied. Thawed PBMCs were the source of CD4+ T cells, purified by magnetic negative selection. Best response was recorded as complete response, partial response or progressive disease. The sample in question was CD4+ T cells from blood, obtained before the fourth cycle of nivolumab. This TCR derives from a human donor with classical Hodgkin lymphoma.

The CDR3 bases are TGCGCCAGCAGTGAGAGACAGCTTCATGGCTACACCTTC. Its protein product is CASSERQLHGYTF. This chain connects TRBV10-1 to TRBJ1-2; tentatively, D is TRBD1 (5 bases). In germline, CDR1 is WNHNN, CDR2 SYGVQD (reference sequence). V was cut by 2 bases and J by 6 bases, with 10 bases left in between. The CDR3 spans 13 residues.